A single sample gave rise to the 27 T cell receptor beta chains below, sequenced in a study of T cell responses to AZD1222 COVID-19 vaccine (dated by TCRdb to the early 2020s). Preparation of the library involved the immunoSEQ multiplex PCR assay. Sourced from immuneACCESS, this table was stored by TCRdb with only in-frame sequences that have V and J called. A share of the clones is absent; for the studies checked, an unresolved V gene accounts for under half, and the remainder has no known explanation. This sample lists roughly 160,000 clones; 85% to 95% were detected once. The ten top clones hold around 0.96% of the sample. In the paper's terms, the time point label means: baseline before first vaccination. Specimen: peripheral blood, collected on day 0 of AZD1222 vaccination. Source of these receptors: an adult in good health.

The chain couples TRBV6-5 to TRBJ1-2; D not resolved. V lost 7 bases and J 0 bases, leaving 15 bases between the germline ends. The CDR3 covers 15 residues. Per germline, CDR1 MNHEY and CDR2 SVGAGI. The CDR3 sequence: CASTSDGYSNYGYTF. For the CDR3, the DNA is TGTGCCAGCACCTCGGACGGCTATTCTAACTATGGCTACACCTTC.

The V and J genes are TRBV19 and TRBJ1-3, with D possibly being TRBD1 (6 bases). The V gene's germline CDR1 is LNHDA and CDR2 SQIVND (reference sequence). This CDR3 spans 15 amino acids. The ends were cut back, 8 bases at V and 0 bases at J, with 14 bases in the middle. The DNA for the CDR3 is TGTGCCAGTCTTGACAGGCCAGGCTCTGGAAACACCATATATTTT. It encodes CASLDRPGSGNTIYF.

This chain uses TRBV7-8 with TRBJ1-2, with TRBD1 identical over 7 bases. The CDR3 is 19 residues long. Trimming removed 1 base from V and 1 base from J; junction bases left unmatched: 15. Germline-derived CDR1 and CDR2 are SGHVS and FQNEAQ. The CDR3: CASSLGRGATLGYNYGYTF. The CDR3 DNA is TGTGCCAGCAGCTTAGGCAGGGGGGCTACCCTCGGATATAACTATGGCTACACCTTC.

The V gene is TRBV27, the J gene TRBJ1-1; maybe TRBD1 (6 bases). The germline gives CDR1 MNHEY, CDR2 SMNVEV (reference sequence). This CDR3 spans 15 amino acids. V was trimmed by 5 bases and J by 3 bases, leaving 16 bases between them. The CDR3: CASSNQGSLDTEAFF. The DNA for the CDR3 is TGTGCCAGCAGTAATCAGGGGTCTTTGGACACTGAAGCTTTCTTT.

V gene TRBV10-3 combines with J gene TRBJ2-1; 9 positions agree with TRBD2. This CDR3 region has 18 residues. Losses at the gene ends were 3 bases for V and 2 bases for J; bases not matched to a gene: 11. Germline CDR1 is ENHRY and CDR2 is SYGVKD. Here the CDR3 reads CAISDGGRGGLTYNEQFF. As DNA, the CDR3 is TGTGCCATCAGTGATGGCGGGCGGGGGGGTCTGACCTACAATGAGCAGTTCTTC.

This clone rates as medium-sized. The CDR3 region has the DNA TGTGCCAGCAGTTACCCCCGGGACAGGGTATTCAATGGTAAAGTTGAGGACGAGCAGTACTTC. Protein sequence: CASSYPRDRVFNGKVEDEQYF. This chain links TRBV6-2 or TRBV6-3 with TRBJ2-7, with TRBD1 matching over 9 bases. Unmatched junction bases numbered 25, after V lost 2 bases and J lost 5 bases. CDR3 size: 21 residues. Germline V lookup: CDR1 MNHEY, CDR2 SVGEGT.

The chain carries TRBV6-5 and TRBJ1-3; no clear D gene. The germline V and J ends were trimmed by 6 bases and 4 bases, with 13 bases remaining between them. CDR3 length: 14 amino acids. The V gene's germline CDR1 is MNHEY and CDR2 SVGAGI. CDR3 bases: TGTGCCAGCAGACGCGACGGCGACGGAAACACCATATATTTT. Protein product: CASRRDGDGNTIYF.

This sequence joins TRBV18 and TRBJ1-1, with no clear D. Germline CDR1 reads KGHSH; CDR2 reads LQKENI. V lost 9 bases, J lost 1 base, and 12 bases lay in between. The CDR3 covers 13 residues. CDR3 in amino acids: CASSGDQNTEAFF. Here the CDR3 DNA reads TGTGCCAGTTCAGGTGATCAGAACACTGAAGCTTTCTTT.

The chain combines TRBV28 with TRBJ1-2, with D perhaps TRBD1 (6 bases). V was clipped by 4 bases and J by 6 bases, with 15 bases between them. Germline-derived CDR1 and CDR2 are MDHEN and SYDVKM. The CDR3 spans 14 residues. The DNA of the CDR3 is TGTGCCAGCAGTTCAACAGGGAGGAGGGATGGCTACACCTTC. Encoded protein: CASSSTGRRDGYTF.

The V and J genes are TRBV2 and TRBJ2-5; TRBD1 agrees at 11 bases. Germline values: CDR1 SNHLY, CDR2 FYNNEI. This CDR3 has 14 residues. V trimming: 4 bases; J trimming: 5 bases; junction bases outside the gene matches: 3. CDR3 DNA: TGTGCCAGCAGTGGGGACAGGGGGGGTGAGACCCAGTACTTC. Residues: CASSGDRGGETQYF.

The chain uses TRBV2 and TRBJ1-2; D unresolved. This CDR3 has 15 residues. Between the trimmed V and J ends, which lost 4 bases and 4 bases, there was a span of 16 bases. Germline V gene lookup returns CDR1 SNHLY and CDR2 FYNNEI. The CDR3 reads CASSGNDPPSYGYTF. CDR3 coding DNA: TGTGCCAGCAGTGGGAACGATCCCCCCTCCTATGGCTACACCTTC.

This chain connects TRBV7-8 to TRBJ1-4, with D maybe TRBD1 (5 bases). The CDR3 covers 15 residues. Germline V gene data show CDR1 as SGHVS and CDR2 as FQNEAQ. Trimming removed 2 bases from V and 2 bases from J, with 9 bases in between. CDR3 residues: CASSLSWGTNEKLFF. CDR3 DNA sequence: TGTGCCAGCAGCTTATCTTGGGGGACTAATGAAAAACTGTTTTTT.

The gene calls are TRBV18 and TRBJ1-2; no clear D gene. The CDR3 totals 14 residues. CDR1 and CDR2 (germline): KGHSH, LQKENI. Trimming cost V 3 bases and J 5 bases, with 13 bases left between them. The CDR3 reads CASSPNPGDYGYTF. In nucleotides, the CDR3 is TGTGCCAGCTCACCTAATCCCGGCGATTATGGCTACACCTTC.

CDR3 in amino acids: CASSLGQGNHEQYF. CDR3 nucleotides: TGTGCCAGCAGCTTGGGACAGGGGAACCACGAGCAGTACTTC. The chain combines TRBV5-6 with TRBJ2-7; 8 bases are shared with TRBD1. The V and J ends lost 0 bases and 5 bases, in that order; junction bases with no gene match: 4. Germline CDR1 and CDR2: SGHDT and YYEEEE. The CDR3 consists of 14 residues.

This chain connects TRBV30 to TRBJ1-5; D call uncertain. The CDR3 sequence is 14 residues long. Trimming took 0 bases from V and 4 from J, leaving 10 bases between them. Germline CDR1 and CDR2: GTSNPN and SVGIG (reference sequence). The CDR3 sequence: CAWSVQGSNQPQHF. The CDR3 nucleotides read TGTGCCTGGAGTGTACAAGGGTCGAATCAGCCCCAGCATTTT.

This chain uses TRBV11-1 with TRBJ2-3; 9 bases fit TRBD1. Looked up from germline, CDR1 is SGHAT and CDR2 is FQDESV (reference sequence). J gave up 2 bases and V 4 bases, and 1 base lay outside the gene matches. CDR3 length equals 14 residues. The CDR3 sequence: CASSWDRVTDTQYF. DNA for the CDR3: TGTGCCAGCAGCTGGGACAGGGTCACAGATACGCAGTATTTT.

The chain has TRBV5-1 and TRBJ2-7; TRBD2 is a possible D gene (5 bases). Germline V gene sequence: CDR1 SGHRS, CDR2 YFSETQ. The CDR3 is 13 amino acids. Between the trimmed V and J ends, which lost 5 bases and 6 bases, there was a span of 15 bases. CDR3 sequence: CASRQDPAGEQYF. The DNA of the CDR3 is TGCGCCAGCAGGCAGGACCCGGCGGGCGAGCAGTACTTC.

In this sample, this clone turned up once. The chain uses TRBV30 and TRBJ2-5; D is unresolved. The CDR3 is made up of 12 amino acids. V shed 3 bases and J shed 0 bases, with 5 bases lying between them. From germline, CDR1 is GTSNPN and CDR2 SVGIG (reference sequence). CDR3 DNA: TGTGCCTGGAGGGCGTACCAAGAGACCCAGTACTTC. It specifies CAWRAYQETQYF.

This clone appeared once. The rearrangement links TRBV7-2 to TRBJ1-2; D ambiguous. Germline V lookup: CDR1 SGHTA, CDR2 FQGNSA. The CDR3 loop spans 15 amino acids. V was trimmed by 0 bases and J by 0 bases, leaving 8 bases between them. In DNA form, the CDR3 reads TGTGCCAGCAGCTTAGCAACAATACCTAACTATGGCTACACCTTC. Translating gives CASSLATIPNYGYTF.

This chain uses TRBV3-1 (or the pseudogene TRBV3-2) with TRBJ1-3; D remains ambiguous. Germline V gene sequence: CDR1 LGHDT, CDR2 YNNKEL (reference sequence). CDR3 length: 14 residues. The V and J ends lost 0 bases and 3 bases respectively, with 6 bases between them. The CDR3: CASSQEGIGNTIYF. CDR3 nucleotides: TGTGCCAGCAGCCAAGAAGGGATTGGAAACACCATATATTTT.

The chain couples TRBV21-1 to TRBJ2-1; the D segment call TRBD2 is taken from the table without a DNA check. TRBV21-1 is an annotated pseudogene. This CDR3 region has 15 residues. CDR3 protein: CASCGRGGGGNEQFF. CDR3 coding DNA: TGTGCCAGCTGTGGTCGAGGGGGGGGTGGCAATGAGCAGTTCTTC.

V gene TRBV13 combines with J gene TRBJ1-2; D uncertain. Germline V gene data show CDR1 as PRHDT and CDR2 as FYEKMQ (reference sequence). The CDR3 sequence is 14 residues long. Trimming left V 0 bases short and J 10 bases short, with 15 bases between. In DNA form, the CDR3 reads TGTGCCAGCAGCTTAGGGATGTTGCCGCCCTTCTACACCTTC. It yields the protein CASSLGMLPPFYTF.

The rearrangement uses TRBV3-1 (or the pseudogene TRBV3-2) and TRBJ2-3, with TRBD2 as a possible D gene (6 bases). Looked up from germline, CDR1 is LGHDT and CDR2 is YNNKEL (reference sequence). Trimming cost V 0 bases and J 6 bases, with 13 bases left between them. The CDR3 runs to 15 residues. The CDR3 is CASSQEGGVRDTQYF. The CDR3 DNA sequence: TGTGCCAGCAGCCAAGAAGGAGGGGTACGCGATACGCAGTATTTT.

This chain joins TRBV11-2 and TRBJ2-2; D perhaps matches TRBD2 (6 bases). The CDR3 runs 15 residues. V lost 0 bases and J 5 bases, leaving 10 bases between the germline ends. The V gene's germline CDR1 is SGHAT and CDR2 FQNNGV. As DNA, the CDR3 is TGTGCCAGCAGCTTAGAGGGACTTGGGACCGGGGAGCTGTTTTTT. Protein product: CASSLEGLGTGELFF.

The chain combines TRBV7-8 with TRBJ1-6; D ambiguous. The V gene lost 5 bases and the J gene lost 1 base, with 12 bases spanning the gap. Germline V gene lookup returns CDR1 SGHVS and CDR2 FQNEAQ. CDR3 length equals 16 residues. The CDR3 DNA sequence: TGTGCCAGCAGCCGGAGTTGGTTGTCCTATAATTCACCCCTCCACTTT. Translation: CASSRSWLSYNSPLHF.

In this sample, this clone turned up once. V gene TRBV19 combines with J gene TRBJ1-5, with 9 bases matching TRBD1. Looked up from germline, CDR1 is LNHDA and CDR2 is SQIVND (reference sequence). The CDR3 runs to 16 residues. With V trimmed by 6 bases and J by 5 bases, 11 bases remained unmatched. The CDR3 sequence: CASSGPGTGTDQPQHF. The CDR3 bases are TGTGCCAGTAGCGGACCCGGGACAGGGACGGATCAGCCCCAGCATTTT.

The chain links TRBV7-8 to TRBJ2-7, with D possibly being TRBD1 (6 bases). With 8 bases removed from V and 2 bases from J, the gap between germline ends came to 13 bases. This CDR3 has 13 amino acids. Germline V gene data show CDR1 as SGHVS and CDR2 as FQNEAQ. CDR3 bases: TGTGCCAGCTCAGGGGCGATTACCTACGAGCAGTACTTC. Amino acid sequence: CASSGAITYEQYF.